A selection of T cell receptor beta chains follows, all from one sample in a study of identifying expanded T cells in peripheral blood. Sequencing was performed with immunoSEQ multiplex PCR; in TCRdb, only in-frame clones are kept and a portion is missing. Among approximately 90,000 clones listed, around 84% were seen once. The sample consisted of blood. All receptors come from a person aged 18 to 69 in good health. Each CDR3 is given without its conserved first and last residue. The D gene is left open where the match is weak.

>TRBD1|13|TRBJ1-1|TRBV9
ASSPRTGVGTEAF
>TRBD2|12|TRBJ2-7|TRBV15
ATSRTSGGDEQY
>TRBD1|12|TRBJ2-7|TRBV7-9
ASSLTGVVGEQY
>-|12|TRBJ1-2|TRBV9
ASSGEPFTDGYT
>-|13|TRBJ1-5|TRBV15
ATSRAGGQGQPQH
>-|13|TRBJ1-1|TRBV2
ASSEGRFMNTEAF
>-|13|TRBJ1-3|TRBV19
ASSIYGASGNTIY
>-|11|TRBJ1-1|TRBV5-6
ASGRVSNTEAF
>-|12|TRBJ2-5|TRBV7-2
ASSRGTEGETQY
>-|15|TRBJ2-6|TRBV5-1
ASSLEQPGRGANVLT
>-|12|TRBJ2-2|TRBV5-6
ASSFLASTGELF
>-|12|TRBJ1-3|TRBV7-2
ASSLVGSGNTIY
>TRBD2|13|TRBJ2-3|TRBV5-8
ASSSRGDGTDTQY
>-|13|TRBJ1-1|TRBV4-1
ASSPYNTGNTEAF
>-|12|TRBJ2-6|TRBV30
AWKEGGGANVLT
>-|9|TRBJ2-7|TRBV5-1
ASSLDYEQY
>-|14|TRBJ2-2|TRBV7-9
ASRTRGSPNTGELF
>TRBD1|12|TRBJ2-3|TRBV19
ATATQGAIDTQY
>TRBD1|12|TRBJ1-1|TRBV7-7
ASSDREADTEAF
>-|12|TRBJ1-1|TRBV4-1
ASSLSAWNTEAF
>-|10|TRBJ1-1|TRBV5-4
ASRAGNTEAF
>-|10|TRBJ1-6|TRBV5-1
ASRDLNSPLH
>-|11|TRBJ1-6|TRBV7-6
ASSFTTQGTLH
>-|10|TRBJ1-1|TRBV25-1
ASSEYSSEAF
>TRBD2|13|TRBJ2-3|TRBV11-2
ASGGRGGSADTQY
>-|13|TRBJ2-5|TRBV5-6
ASSLFFQPQETQY
>TRBD1|12|TRBJ1-2|TRBV6-1
ASSERQGLDGYT
>-|13|TRBJ1-1|TRBV30
AWILWEGTNTEAF
>-|13|TRBJ1-6|TRBV30
AWSVGASYNSPLH
>-|15|TRBJ2-3|TRBV7-9
ASSLGYRVSESDTQY
>TRBD1|13|TRBJ1-6|TRBV5-5
ASSRGTGGSSPLH
>-|13|TRBJ1-4|TRBV15
ATSRDLGTNEKLF
>-|11|TRBJ1-1|TRBV9
ASSAGGETEAF
>-|12|TRBJ1-2|TRBV13
ASSTRTRKEGYT
>-|15|TRBJ2-5|TRBV12-1
ASFSPGGHSWAETQY
>TRBD1|17|TRBJ2-2|TRBV11-2
ASSLGPVGTGGITGELF
>TRBD1|16|TRBJ2-5|TRBV2
ASSEALYGQGMTETQY
>-|14|TRBJ1-2|TRBV6-6
ASSYSQTGDIYGYT
>TRBD1|14|TRBJ2-2|TRBV7-3
ASSLDGTGSTGELF
>-|15|TRBJ1-1|TRBV5-1
ASSLGTGPTMNTEAF
>-|11|TRBJ1-2|TRBV5-1
ASSLVGNSGYT
>-|14|TRBJ2-2|TRBV5-1
ASSVGHGGFSGELF
>-|12|TRBJ1-3|TRBV25-1
ASSEGGSGNTIY
>-|15|TRBJ1-2|TRBV7-2
ASSRKTKGPSRYGYT
>-|12|TRBJ1-1|TRBV2
ASSPRQDFTEAF
>-|11|TRBJ2-1|TRBV15
ATSVFSYNEQF
>-|13|TRBJ2-2|TRBV5-1
ASTPGGTNTGELF
>-|13|TRBJ1-6|TRBV2
ASSGGGAKWGPLH
>TRBD1|13|TRBJ1-1|TRBV5-4
ASAPVGQGDTEAF
>-|11|TRBJ1-2|TRBV11-3
ASSLGATTGYT
>TRBD1|14|TRBJ1-4|TRBV4-1
ASSQDISGGNEKLF
>-|12|TRBJ2-2|TRBV5-1
ASSSGPNTGELF